The present T cell receptor (beta chain) was sequenced within a study of control samples from healthy donors and cancer patients (dated by TCRdb to about 2020). Note on this clone: The antigen it recognizes is unknown. Base qualities are not recorded, but no much larger clone differs from it by a single base.

The receptor library was made with the immunoSEQ multiplex PCR assay. Imported from immuneACCESS, the table was reduced by TCRdb to in-frame sequences with V and J called. These copies leave out some clones; in studies compared against another copy, an unresolved V gene accounts for under half, and the cause of the remainder is not known. Here the sample has roughly 14,000 clones; about 89% occur a single time. The top ten constitute around a tenth of the sample. The TCR sequence derives from a woman between 65 and 79 years old with colorectal cancer. The sample was PBMCs.

The CDR3 is CASSLVTAGGQYF. The DNA reads as follows: TGTGCCAGCAGCTTAGTGACAGCCGGAGGGCAGTACTTC. The chain links TRBV7-8 with TRBJ2-7, with the D segment possibly TRBD1 or TRBD2, each aligning over 5 bases. The germline V gene encodes CDR1 SGHVS and CDR2 FQNEAQ. The CDR3 starts with the cysteine, ends with the phenylalanine, and has 13 residues. Only CDR3 DNA is held: 39 bases, read in frame from base 1. V is reduced by 1 base and J by 9 bases, leaving a spacing of 13 bases between them.